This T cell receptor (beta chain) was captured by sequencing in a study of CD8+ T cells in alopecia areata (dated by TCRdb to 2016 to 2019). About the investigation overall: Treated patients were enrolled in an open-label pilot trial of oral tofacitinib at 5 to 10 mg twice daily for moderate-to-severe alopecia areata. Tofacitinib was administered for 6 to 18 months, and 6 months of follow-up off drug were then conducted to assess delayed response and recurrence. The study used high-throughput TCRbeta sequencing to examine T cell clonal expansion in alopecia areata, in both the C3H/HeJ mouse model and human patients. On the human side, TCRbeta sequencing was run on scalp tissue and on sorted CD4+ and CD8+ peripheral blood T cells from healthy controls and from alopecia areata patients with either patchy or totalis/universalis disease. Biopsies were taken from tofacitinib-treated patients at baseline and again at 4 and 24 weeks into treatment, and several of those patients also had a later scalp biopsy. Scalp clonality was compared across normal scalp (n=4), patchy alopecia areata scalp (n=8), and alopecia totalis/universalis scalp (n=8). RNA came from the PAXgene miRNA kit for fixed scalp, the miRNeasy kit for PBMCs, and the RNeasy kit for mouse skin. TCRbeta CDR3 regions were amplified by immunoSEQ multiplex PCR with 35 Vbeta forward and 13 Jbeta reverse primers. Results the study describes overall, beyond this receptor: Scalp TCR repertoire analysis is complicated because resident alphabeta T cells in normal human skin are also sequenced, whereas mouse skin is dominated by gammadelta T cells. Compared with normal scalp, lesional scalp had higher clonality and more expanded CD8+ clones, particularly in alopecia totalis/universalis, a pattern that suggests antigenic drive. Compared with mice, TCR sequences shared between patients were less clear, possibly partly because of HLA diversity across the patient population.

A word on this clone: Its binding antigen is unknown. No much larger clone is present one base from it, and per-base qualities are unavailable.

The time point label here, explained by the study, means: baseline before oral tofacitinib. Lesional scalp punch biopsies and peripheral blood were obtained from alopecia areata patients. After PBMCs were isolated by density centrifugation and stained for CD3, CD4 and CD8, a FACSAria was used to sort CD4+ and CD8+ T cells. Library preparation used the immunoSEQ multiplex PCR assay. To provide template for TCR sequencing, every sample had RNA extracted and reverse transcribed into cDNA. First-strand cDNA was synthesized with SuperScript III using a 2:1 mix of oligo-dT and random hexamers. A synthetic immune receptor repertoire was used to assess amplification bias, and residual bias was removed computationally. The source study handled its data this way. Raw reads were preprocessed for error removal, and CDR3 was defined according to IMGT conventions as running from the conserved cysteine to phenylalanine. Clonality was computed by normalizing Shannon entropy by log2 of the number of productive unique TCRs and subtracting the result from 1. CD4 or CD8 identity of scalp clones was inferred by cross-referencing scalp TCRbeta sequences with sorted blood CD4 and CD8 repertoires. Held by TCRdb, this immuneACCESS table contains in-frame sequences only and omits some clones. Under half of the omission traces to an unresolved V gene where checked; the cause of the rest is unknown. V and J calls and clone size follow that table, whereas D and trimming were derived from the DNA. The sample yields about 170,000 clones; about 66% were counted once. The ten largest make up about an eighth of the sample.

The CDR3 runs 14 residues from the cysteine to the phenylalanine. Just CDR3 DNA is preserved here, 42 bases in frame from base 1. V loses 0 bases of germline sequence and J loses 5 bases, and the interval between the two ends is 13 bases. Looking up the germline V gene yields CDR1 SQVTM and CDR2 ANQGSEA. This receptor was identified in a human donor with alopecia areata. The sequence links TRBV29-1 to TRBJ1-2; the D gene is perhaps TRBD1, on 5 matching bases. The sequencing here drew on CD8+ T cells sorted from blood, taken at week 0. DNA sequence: TGCAGCGTTGAAGATGAGGGGATAGGATATGGCTACACCTTC. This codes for CSVEDEGIGYGYTF.